This is a list of T cell receptor beta chains from one sample in a study of blood T cell repertoires in COVID-19. The protocol was immunoSEQ multiplex PCR, while the TCRdb copy is restricted to in-frame clones and leaves out a portion. The data hold 80,000 to 90,000 clones, with approximately 85% observed a single time. The sequenced sample consisted of peripheral blood. The receptors originated from a woman older than 75 with COVID-19, enrolled during active disease. Each CDR3 is given with its conserved first and last residue. Each record gives: D gene, clone size, V gene, J gene, CDR3 protein, CDR3 DNA. The D gene is left open where the match is weak. Some rows have no size entry. The others give once, few or many, or a class for an expanded clone.

TRBD1	-	TRBV30	TRBJ1-5	CAWSYRGGQPQHF	TGTGCCTGGAGTTACAGGGGGGGTCAGCCCCAGCATTTT
-	-	TRBV27	TRBJ2-7	CASSLLAVGEQYF	TGTGCCAGCAGTTTACTCGCGGTGGGCGAGCAGTACTTC
-	-	TRBV6-5	TRBJ1-2	CASSYSMQVNYGYTF	TGTGCCAGCAGTTACTCGATGCAGGTTAACTATGGCTACACCTTC
-	-	TRBV28	TRBJ2-7	CASSLTGGGTYEQYF	TGTGCCAGCAGTTTAACAGGGGGGGGCACCTACGAGCAGTACTTC
-	-	TRBV27	TRBJ1-2	CASSLRWGDNGYTF	TGTGCCAGCAGTTTAAGATGGGGGGATAATGGCTACACCTTC
-	-	TRBV10-3	TRBJ1-4	CAVQGRDNEKLFF	TGTGCCGTACAGGGACGGGATAATGAAAAACTGTTTTTT
-	once	TRBV28	TRBJ1-1	CASSSPGGRNTEAFF	TGTGCCAGCAGTTCCCCGGGAGGGAGGAACACTGAAGCTTTCTTT
TRBD1	few	TRBV6-1	TRBJ1-6	CASSDRQGNSPLHF	TGTGCCAGCAGTGATAGACAGGGAAATTCACCCCTCCACTTT
TRBD1	-	TRBV24-1	TRBJ2-4	CATSGRGQGDSKNIQYF	TGTGCCACCAGTGGAAGAGGACAGGGCGATTCCAAAAACATTCAGTACTTC
TRBD1	-	TRBV27	TRBJ2-7	CASSFAPGQGILYEQYF	TGTGCCAGCAGTTTCGCCCCCGGACAGGGGATCCTCTACGAGCAGTACTTC
TRBD1	-	TRBV6-5	TRBJ2-2	CASSKTGANTGELFF	TGTGCCAGCAGTAAGACAGGGGCGAACACCGGGGAGCTGTTTTTT
-	-	TRBV19	TRBJ1-5	CASSIDGQSSGPQHF	TGTGCCAGTAGTATAGATGGACAGTCCTCGGGCCCCCAGCATTTT
-	-	TRBV11-3	TRBJ2-1	CASSLRSDSYNEQFF	TGTGCCAGCAGCCTCCGGAGCGACTCCTACAATGAGCAGTTCTTC
-	-	TRBV7-2	TRBJ1-1	CASSLFGNTEAFF	TGTGCCAGCAGCTTATTCGGGAACACTGAAGCTTTCTTT
TRBD2	once	TRBV5-1	TRBJ2-3	CASSTVAGDPTDTQYF	TGCGCCAGCAGCACCGTAGCGGGAGACCCCACAGATACGCAGTATTTT
-	-	TRBV2	TRBJ2-5	CASTRRGREETQYF	TGTGCCAGCACCCGGAGGGGACGGGAGGAGACCCAGTACTTC
-	-	TRBV9	TRBJ1-3	CASSETHGGLGNTIYF	TGTGCCAGCAGCGAGACCCACGGGGGACTTGGAAACACCATATATTTT
TRBD2	-	TRBV10-3	TRBJ2-3	CAISEGLAGATDTQYF	TGTGCCATCAGTGAGGGACTAGCGGGGGCCACAGATACGCAGTATTTT
TRBD1	-	TRBV18	TRBJ1-2	CASSLGQGGVYGYTF	TGTGCCAGCTCCCTTGGACAGGGGGGAGTCTATGGCTACACCTTC
-	-	TRBV18	TRBJ2-5	CASSPRGEETQYF	TGTGCCAGCTCACCACGGGGGGAAGAGACCCAGTACTTC
TRBD2	-	TRBV10-3	TRBJ2-1	CAISGLAGGLRAYNEQFF	TGTGCCATCAGTGGACTAGCGGGGGGGCTAAGGGCCTACAATGAGCAGTTCTTC
TRBD1	-	TRBV6-6	TRBJ1-1	CASKVGQKNTEAFF	TGTGCCAGCAAGGTGGGACAGAAGAACACTGAAGCTTTCTTT
TRBD1	-	TRBV24-1	TRBJ2-5	CATSDRDRGQETQYF	TGTGCCACCAGTGACCGGGACAGGGGACAAGAGACCCAGTACTTC
-	-	TRBV9	TRBJ1-4	CASSGTPNEKLFF	TGTGCCAGCAGCGGGACACCGAATGAAAAACTGTTTTTT
TRBD1	-	TRBV18	TRBJ1-1	CASSRQGLYTEAFF	TGTGCCAGCTCAAGACAGGGGTTGTACACTGAAGCTTTCTTT
-	-	TRBV18	TRBJ1-4	CASSPNSLGEKLFF	TGTGCCAGCTCACCGAACAGCCTGGGTGAAAAACTGTTTTTT
TRBD1	-	TRBV7-3	TRBJ1-1	CASSPGTGGWVTEAFF	TGTGCCAGCAGCCCAGGGACAGGGGGCTGGGTGACTGAAGCTTTCTTT
-	-	TRBV12-3/TRBV12-4	TRBJ2-5	CASSLYRAETQYF	TGTGCCAGCAGTTTATACAGGGCAGAGACCCAGTACTTC
TRBD2	-	TRBV2	TRBJ2-2	CASSVERGDTGELFF	TGTGCCAGCAGTGTCGAGCGGGGGGACACCGGGGAGCTGTTTTTT
-	-	TRBV11-1	TRBJ1-2	CASSSTGYGYTF	TGTGCCAGCAGCTCGACAGGCTATGGCTACACCTTC
-	-	TRBV5-4	TRBJ2-2	CASSSGGQTGELFF	TGTGCCAGCAGTTCTGGAGGGCAAACCGGGGAGCTGTTTTTT
TRBD1	-	TRBV29-1	TRBJ2-6	CSVAGTVEANVLTF	TGCAGCGTTGCCGGGACAGTAGAGGCCAACGTCCTGACTTTC
-	once	TRBV24-1	TRBJ2-6	CATSPTGANVLTF	TGTGCCACCAGTCCCACTGGGGCCAACGTCCTGACTTTC
-	-	TRBV7-4	TRBJ2-7	CASSRYRASYEQYF	TGTGCCAGCAGCCGGTACAGGGCGTCGTACGAGCAGTACTTC
-	-	TRBV6-2/TRBV6-3	TRBJ2-7	CASSYHAYEQYF	TGTGCCAGCAGTTACCATGCCTACGAGCAGTACTTC
TRBD1	-	TRBV2	TRBJ2-6	CASSSDRAGANVLTF	TGTGCCAGCAGCAGCGACAGGGCCGGGGCCAACGTCCTGACTTTC
TRBD1	-	TRBV18	TRBJ2-1	CASSHRQGFLDNEQFF	TGTGCCAGCTCACATCGACAGGGGTTTCTCGACAATGAGCAGTTCTTC
-	-	TRBV6-6	TRBJ1-4	CASSYLQGREKLFF	TGTGCCAGCAGTTACTTACAGGGTCGGGAAAAACTGTTTTTT
-	-	TRBV7-8	TRBJ1-2	CASSLALQGGYTF	TGTGCCAGCAGCTTAGCCCTCCAGGGGGGCTACACCTTC
TRBD1	-	TRBV18	TRBJ1-3	CASSRTGTGSGNTIYF	TGTGCCAGCTCACGTACCGGGACAGGCTCTGGAAACACCATATATTTT
-	-	TRBV3-1/TRBV3-2	TRBJ1-6	CASSQDYGHYNSPLHF	TGTGCCAGCAGCCAAGATTACGGACACTATAATTCACCCCTCCACTTT
TRBD1	-	TRBV2	TRBJ2-4	CASSETGGIQYF	TGTGCCAGCAGTGAGACAGGGGGAATTCAGTACTTC
TRBD2	-	TRBV27	TRBJ2-6	CASRGGPGANVLTF	TGTGCCAGCCGGGGGGGCCCTGGGGCCAACGTCCTGACTTTC
TRBD1	-	TRBV3-1/TRBV3-2	TRBJ2-1	CASSRPGTGGSFF	TGTGCCAGCAGCCGTCCCGGGACAGGGGGTTCCTTCTTC
-	-	TRBV9	TRBJ2-1	CASSVATGNNEQFF	TGTGCCAGCAGCGTAGCTACAGGGAACAATGAGCAGTTCTTC
-	-	TRBV10-3	TRBJ1-1	CAISVTGGIMNTEAFF	TGTGCCATCAGTGTCACGGGCGGGATAATGAACACTGAAGCTTTCTTT
-	-	TRBV6-6	TRBJ2-3	CASSYAGKHTQYF	TGTGCCAGCAGTTACGCAGGGAAACATACGCAGTATTTT
TRBD2	-	TRBV7-9	TRBJ2-7	CASSLGSSGGYEQYF	TGTGCCAGCAGCTTAGGTAGTAGCGGGGGCTACGAGCAGTACTTC
-	-	TRBV7-6	TRBJ1-1	CASSYTYGGMNTEAFF	TGTGCCAGCAGCTATACGTATGGGGGGATGAACACTGAAGCTTTCTTT
TRBD1	-	TRBV12-3/TRBV12-4	TRBJ2-2	CASNRDRAGELFF	TGTGCCAGCAACCGAGACAGGGCCGGGGAGCTGTTTTTT
-	-	TRBV21-1	TRBJ2-1	CASSGTGFTIIDEQFF	TGTGCCAGCAGCGGGACAGGGTTTACAATAATCGATGAGCAGTTCTTC
-	-	TRBV30	TRBJ2-7	CAWSVRGTEQYF	TGTGCCTGGAGTGTTAGGGGAACCGAGCAGTACTTC
TRBD1	-	TRBV19	TRBJ2-1	CASSIPVGTGSYNEQFF	TGTGCCAGTAGTATCCCAGTCGGGACAGGGTCCTACAATGAGCAGTTCTTC
-	-	TRBV6-6	TRBJ2-1	CASSLASSRDEQFF	TGTGCCAGCAGTCTTGCTAGTTCTCGTGATGAGCAGTTCTTC
-	-	TRBV7-7	TRBJ2-7	CASSLEAGHEQYF	TGTGCCAGCAGCTTAGAGGCGGGCCACGAGCAGTACTTC
TRBD2	-	TRBV10-3	TRBJ2-1	CAISSGSTHNEQFF	TGTGCCATCAGTAGCGGGAGTACCCACAATGAGCAGTTCTTC
TRBD1	-	TRBV7-9	TRBJ2-3	CASSLTGADTQYF	TGTGCCAGCAGCTTAACAGGGGCAGATACGCAGTATTTT
TRBD1	-	TRBV28	TRBJ1-6	CASHRGISYNSPLHF	TGTGCCAGCCACAGGGGGATCTCCTATAATTCACCCCTCCACTTT
TRBD2	-	TRBV30	TRBJ2-7	CAWRGGLGEGEQYF	TGTGCCTGGAGGGGGGGACTAGGAGAAGGCGAGCAGTACTTC
-	once	TRBV3-1/TRBV3-2	TRBJ2-7	CASSQFIAYEQYF	TGTGCCAGCAGCCAATTTATTGCCTACGAGCAGTACTTC